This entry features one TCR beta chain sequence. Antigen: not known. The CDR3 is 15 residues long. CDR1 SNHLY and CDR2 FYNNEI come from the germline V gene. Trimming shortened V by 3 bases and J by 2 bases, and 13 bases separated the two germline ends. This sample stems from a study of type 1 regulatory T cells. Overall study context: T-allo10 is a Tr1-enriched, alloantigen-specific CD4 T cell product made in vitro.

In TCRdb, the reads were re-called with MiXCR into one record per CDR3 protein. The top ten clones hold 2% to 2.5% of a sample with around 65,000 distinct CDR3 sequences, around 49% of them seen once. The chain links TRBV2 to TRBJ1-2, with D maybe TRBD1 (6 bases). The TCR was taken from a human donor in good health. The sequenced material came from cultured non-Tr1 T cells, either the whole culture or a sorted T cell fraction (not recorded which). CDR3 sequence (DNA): TGTGCCAGCAGTGATGGGGGGCTGGGGAACTATGGCTACACCTTC. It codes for CASSDGGLGNYGYTF.